Included here is one TCR beta chain sequence, with context. Its antigen is still unknown. The data were obtained in a study of a mutant IDH1 vaccine in newly diagnosed glioma. Turning to the study itself: Those enrolled had earlier been treated with radiotherapy, temozolomide, or both, mostly both.

Time point in this sample: week 11, during vaccination. The study gave 300 ug of mutant IDH1 20-mer peptide per vaccine dose, with topical imiquimod. Using immunoSEQ multiplex PCR, the repertoire was profiled, and TCRdb retains in-frame clones only, with some absent. The sample carries 50,000 to 60,000 clones, about 91% recorded once. The CDR3 runs 13 residues. Germline V gene sequence: CDR1 SGHKS, CDR2 YYEKEE (reference sequence). Trimming took off 4 bases at V and 7 bases at J, with 12 bases between the two ends. The chain has TRBV5-5 and TRBJ2-4; D is possibly TRBD1 (5 bases). Sequencing used PBMCs, obtained from a glioma patient whose treatment included an IDH1 peptide vaccine. The receptor's source is a man aged 50-60 years with glioma. CDR3 residues: CASSLSKGNIQYF. CDR3 in DNA: TGTGCCAGCAGCCTGTCGAAGGGGAACATTCAGTACTTC.